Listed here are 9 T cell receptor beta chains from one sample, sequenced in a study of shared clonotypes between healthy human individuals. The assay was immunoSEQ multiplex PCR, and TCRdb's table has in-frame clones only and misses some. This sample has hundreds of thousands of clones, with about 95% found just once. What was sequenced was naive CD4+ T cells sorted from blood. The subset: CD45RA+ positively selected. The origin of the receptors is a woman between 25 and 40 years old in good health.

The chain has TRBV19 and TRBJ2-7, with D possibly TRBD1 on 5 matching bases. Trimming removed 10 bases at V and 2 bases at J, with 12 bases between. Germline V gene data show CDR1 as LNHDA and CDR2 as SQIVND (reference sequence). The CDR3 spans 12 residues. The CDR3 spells CATSTVTYEQYF. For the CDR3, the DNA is TGTGCCACCTCGACAGTTACCTACGAGCAGTACTTC.

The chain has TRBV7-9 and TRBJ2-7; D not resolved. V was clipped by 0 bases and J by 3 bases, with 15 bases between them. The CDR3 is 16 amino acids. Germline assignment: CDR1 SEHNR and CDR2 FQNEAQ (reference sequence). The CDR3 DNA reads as TGTGCCAGCAGCTTAGCGCGACGTGGCAGGAGCTACGAGCAGTACTTC. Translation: CASSLARRGRSYEQYF.

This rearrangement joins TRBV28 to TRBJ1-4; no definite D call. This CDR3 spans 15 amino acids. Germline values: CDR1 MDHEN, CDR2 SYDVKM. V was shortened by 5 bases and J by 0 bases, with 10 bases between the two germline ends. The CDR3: CASSNQKATNEKLFF. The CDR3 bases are TGTGCCAGCAGTAACCAAAAGGCAACTAATGAAAAACTGTTTTTT.

For the CDR3, the DNA is TGTGCCAGCAGCGCTACACCCCCCTACGAGCAGTACTTC. Translation: CASSATPPYEQYF. J is TRBJ2-7 and V is TRBV28; D is unresolved. V gave up 6 bases and J gave up 2 bases, with 11 bases separating them. The CDR3 is 13 residues long. Germline V gives CDR1 MDHEN, CDR2 SYDVKM.

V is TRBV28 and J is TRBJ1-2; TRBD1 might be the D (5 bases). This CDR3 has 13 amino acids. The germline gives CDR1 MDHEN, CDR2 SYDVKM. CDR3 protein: CATLVGGTYGYTF. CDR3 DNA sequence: TGTGCAACCCTAGTGGGGGGGACCTATGGCTACACCTTC.

The CDR3 sequence: CASSQGTSGTDNEQFF. CDR3 DNA sequence: TGTGCCAGCAGCCAAGGGACTAGCGGGACCGACAATGAGCAGTTCTTC. This sequence joins TRBV11-3 and TRBJ2-1; 13 positions match TRBD2. Germline V gene data show CDR1 as SGHNT and CDR2 as YENEEA. The CDR3 is made up of 16 amino acids. Unmatched junction bases numbered 6, after V lost 5 bases and J lost 5 bases. Looking up the rest from reference TRBV11-3 and TRBJ2-1 gives the full variable domain: EAGVVQSPRYKIIEKKQPVAFWCNPISGHNTLYWYLQNLGQGPELLIRYENEEAVDDSQLPKDRFSAERLKGVDSTLKIQPAELGDSAVYLCASSQGTSGTDNEQFFGPGTRLTVL.

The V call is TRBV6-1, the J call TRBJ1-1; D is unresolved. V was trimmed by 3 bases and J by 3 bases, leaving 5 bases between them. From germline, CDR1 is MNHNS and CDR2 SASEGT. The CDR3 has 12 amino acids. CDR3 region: CASSETYTEAFF. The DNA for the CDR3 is TGTGCCAGCAGTGAGACATACACTGAAGCTTTCTTT.

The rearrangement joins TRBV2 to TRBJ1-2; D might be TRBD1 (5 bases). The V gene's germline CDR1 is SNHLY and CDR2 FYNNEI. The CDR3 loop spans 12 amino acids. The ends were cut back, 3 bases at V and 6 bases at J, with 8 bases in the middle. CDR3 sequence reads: CASSEAGHGYTF. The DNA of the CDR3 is TGTGCCAGCAGTGAGGCAGGGCATGGCTACACCTTC.

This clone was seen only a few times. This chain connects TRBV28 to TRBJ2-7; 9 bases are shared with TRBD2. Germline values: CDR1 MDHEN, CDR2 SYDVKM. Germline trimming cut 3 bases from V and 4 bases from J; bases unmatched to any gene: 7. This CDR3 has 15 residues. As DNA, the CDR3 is TGTGCCAGCAGTTTTGGCGGGAGGGCCCCATACGAGCAGTACTTC. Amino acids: CASSFGGRAPYEQYF.